This TCR beta chain was captured by sequencing in a study of CD8+ T cells in alopecia areata. Points from the study as a whole: There was only one nonresponder, so it was unclear how baseline CD8+ expansion relates to response.

Treatment specified: oral pan-JAK inhibitor, 5-10 mg twice daily. TCR sequencing used cDNA made by reverse transcription of extracted RNA. Generated by immunoSEQ multiplex PCR, the TCRdb table keeps only in-frame clones and is missing some. The table records roughly 180,000 clones, about 48% of them present only once. CDR3 size: 13 residues. Trimming took off 2 bases at V and 6 bases at J, with 10 bases between the two ends. Germline loops: CDR1 LGHNA, CDR2 YSLEER. As regards this clone: Its antigen is not known.

The chain carries TRBV4-3 and TRBJ1-1; D not resolved. This receptor was taken from a human donor with alopecia areata. The source material was CD8+ T cells sorted from blood, sampled at week 24, from a patient treated with tofacitinib. The CDR3 here is CASSQRGSPEAFF. The CDR3, as DNA: TGCGCCAGCAGCCAACGGGGTAGCCCTGAAGCTTTCTTT.